This entry features one T cell receptor beta chain sequence. The sample is drawn from a study of OX40 agonist ivuxolimab in advanced cancers. Across the study: People who had prior anti-PD-1, anti-PD-L1 or anti-CTLA-4 therapy could take part, and about 37% had some. Partial responses, seen in three patients, involved one hepatocellular carcinoma and two cutaneous melanomas.

Germline V gene lookup returns CDR1 LNHDA and CDR2 SQIVND (reference sequence). CDR3 length: 15 amino acids. J gave up 2 bases and V 6 bases, and 7 bases lay outside the gene matches. Sequencing used immunoSEQ multiplex PCR; TCRdb keeps in-frame clones, though not all of them. The sample holds about 60,000 clones, around 90% seen once. The input for sequencing was CD4+ or CD8+ T cells sorted from blood, taken in a trial of the OX40 agonist ivuxolimab. The sequence was collected from an adult with an advanced solid tumor such as melanoma, head and neck, liver or kidney cancer. This rearrangement joins TRBV19 to TRBJ2-3; 8 nucleotides line up with TRBD2. As DNA, the CDR3 is TGTGCCAGTAGGGCCATAGCGGGACCCACAGATACGCAGTATTTT. Translating gives CASRAIAGPTDTQYF.